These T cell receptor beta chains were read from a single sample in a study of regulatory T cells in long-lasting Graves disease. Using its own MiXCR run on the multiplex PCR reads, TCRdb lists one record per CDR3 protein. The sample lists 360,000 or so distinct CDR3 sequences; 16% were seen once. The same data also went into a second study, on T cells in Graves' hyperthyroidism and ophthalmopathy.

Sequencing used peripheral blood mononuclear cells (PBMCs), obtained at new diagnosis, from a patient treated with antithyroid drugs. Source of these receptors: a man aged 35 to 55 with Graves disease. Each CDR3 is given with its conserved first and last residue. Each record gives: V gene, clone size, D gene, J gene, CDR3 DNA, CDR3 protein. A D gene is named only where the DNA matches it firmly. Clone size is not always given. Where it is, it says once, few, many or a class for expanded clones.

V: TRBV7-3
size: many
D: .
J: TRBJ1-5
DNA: TGTGCCAGCAGCTCCTACAATCAGCCCCAGCATTTT
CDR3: CASSSYNQPQHF

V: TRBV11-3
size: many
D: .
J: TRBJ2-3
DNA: TGTGCCAGCAGCTTAGTTCGAGATACGCAGTATTTT
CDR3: CASSLVRDTQYF

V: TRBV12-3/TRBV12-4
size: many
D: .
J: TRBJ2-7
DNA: TGTGCCAGCAGTGGACCGTTCAGTACCAGCTACGAGCAGTACTTC
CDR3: CASSGPFSTSYEQYF

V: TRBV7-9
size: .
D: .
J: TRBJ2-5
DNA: TGTGCCAGCAGCCTGTCTGCCGGGGCCCGGGAGACCCAGTACTTC
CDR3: CASSLSAGARETQYF

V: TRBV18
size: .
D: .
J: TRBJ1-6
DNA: TGTGCCAGCTCACTCGACAGTCTTAATTCACCCCTCCACTTT
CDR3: CASSLDSLNSPLHF

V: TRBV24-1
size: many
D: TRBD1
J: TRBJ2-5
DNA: TGTGCCACCAGTGACCCCGGGACAGATCAAGAGACCCAGTACTTC
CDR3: CATSDPGTDQETQYF

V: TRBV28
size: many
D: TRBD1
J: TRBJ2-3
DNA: TGTGCCAGCAGTTTATCAACTCCGGGACAGGGGATGTTAGATACGCAGTATTTT
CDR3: CASSLSTPGQGMLDTQYF

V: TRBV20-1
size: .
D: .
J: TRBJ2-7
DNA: TGCAGTGCTAGAGGAGAGAATAGCTACGAGCAGTACTTC
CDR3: CSARGENSYEQYF

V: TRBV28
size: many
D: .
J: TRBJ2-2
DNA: TGTGCCAGCAGCCCCGGGGGAGGGAACACCGGGGAGCTGTTTTTT
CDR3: CASSPGGGNTGELFF

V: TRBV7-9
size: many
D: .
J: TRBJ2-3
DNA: TGTGCCAGCAGCCTAAGGGTAGGGTACACAGATACGCAGTATTTT
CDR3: CASSLRVGYTDTQYF

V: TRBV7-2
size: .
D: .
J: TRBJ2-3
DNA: TGTGCCAGCAGCTTAGTATTCCCCAACCGGGGGCCGGTAGTGACAGATACGCAGTATTTT
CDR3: CASSLVFPNRGPVVTDTQYF

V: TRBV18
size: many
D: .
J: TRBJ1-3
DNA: TGTGCCAGCTCACGGGGGAACTCTGGAAACACCATATATTTT
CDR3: CASSRGNSGNTIYF